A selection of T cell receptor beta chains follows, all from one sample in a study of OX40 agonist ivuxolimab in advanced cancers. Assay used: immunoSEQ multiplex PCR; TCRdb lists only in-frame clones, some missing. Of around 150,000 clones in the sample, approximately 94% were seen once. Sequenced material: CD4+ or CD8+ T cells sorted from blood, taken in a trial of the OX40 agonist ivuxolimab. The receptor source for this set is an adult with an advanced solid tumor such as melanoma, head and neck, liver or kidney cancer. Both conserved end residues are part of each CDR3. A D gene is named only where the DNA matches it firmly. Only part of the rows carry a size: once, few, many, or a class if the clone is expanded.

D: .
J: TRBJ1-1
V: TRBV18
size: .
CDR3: CASSPPRGRTEAFF
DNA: TGTGCCAGCTCACCACCACGGGGCAGGACTGAAGCTTTCTTT

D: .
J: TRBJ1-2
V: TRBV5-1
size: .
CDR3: CASSLVGTKPGYTF
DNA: TGCGCCAGCAGCTTGGTTGGGACAAAGCCCGGCTACACCTTC

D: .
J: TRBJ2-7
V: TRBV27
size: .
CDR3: CASRSASVNSYEQYF
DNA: TGTGCCAGCAGGTCCGCTAGCGTAAACTCCTACGAGCAGTACTTC

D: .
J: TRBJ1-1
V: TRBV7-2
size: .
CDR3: CASSLLGRTEAFF
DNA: TGTGCCAGCAGCTTATTAGGGCGCACTGAAGCTTTCTTT

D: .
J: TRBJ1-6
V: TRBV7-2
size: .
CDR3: CASSRPLKGPLHF
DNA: TGTGCCAGCAGCCGCCCTCTTAAGGGACCCCTCCACTTT

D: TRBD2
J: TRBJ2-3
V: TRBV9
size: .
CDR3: CASSFSGGTSDTQYF
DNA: TGTGCCAGCAGCTTTAGCGGGGGGACCTCAGATACGCAGTATTTT

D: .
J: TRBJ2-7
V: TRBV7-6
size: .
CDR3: CASSLASDSSYEQYF
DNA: TGTGCCAGCAGCTTAGCGTCGGATAGCTCCTACGAGCAGTACTTC

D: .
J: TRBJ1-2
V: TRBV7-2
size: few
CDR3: CASSLDTYGYTF
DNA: TGTGCCAGCAGCTTAGATACCTATGGCTACACCTTC

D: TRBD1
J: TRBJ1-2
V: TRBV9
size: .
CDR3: CASSPGGGGYTF
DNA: TGTGCCAGCAGCCCAGGGGGAGGTGGCTACACCTTC

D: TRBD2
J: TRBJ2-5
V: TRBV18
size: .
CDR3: CASSRGTSGGTVQETQYF
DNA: TGTGCCAGCTCACGCGGGACTAGCGGGGGTACGGTCCAAGAGACCCAGTACTTC

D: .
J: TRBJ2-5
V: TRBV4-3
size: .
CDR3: CASSQEGPGALGTQYF
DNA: TGCGCCAGCAGCCAAGAAGGGCCGGGGGCGCTGGGGACCCAGTACTTC

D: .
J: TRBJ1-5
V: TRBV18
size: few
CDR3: CASSPRGGGQPQHF
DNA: TGTGCCAGCTCACCAAGAGGGGGAGGTCAGCCCCAGCATTTT